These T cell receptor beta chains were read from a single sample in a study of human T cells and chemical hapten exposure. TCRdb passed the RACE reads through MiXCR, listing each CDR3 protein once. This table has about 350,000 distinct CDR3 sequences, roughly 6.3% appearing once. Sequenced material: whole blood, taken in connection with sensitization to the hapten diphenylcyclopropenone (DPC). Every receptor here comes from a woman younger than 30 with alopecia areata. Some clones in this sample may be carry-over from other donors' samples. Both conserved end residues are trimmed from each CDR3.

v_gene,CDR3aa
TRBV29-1,SVARGQRGGPADTQY
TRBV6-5,ASSQEGYGYGYT
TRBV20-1,SASTSGGADTQY
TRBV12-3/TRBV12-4,ASSQHPGELF
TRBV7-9,ASSFERSNQPQH
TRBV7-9,ASSDLAKNIQY
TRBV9,ASSPILAAPSTDTQY
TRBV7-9,ATPTTGSYSGNTIY
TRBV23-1,ASSTSETIQETQY
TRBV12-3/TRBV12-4,ASIWGDTGELF
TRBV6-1,ASSVDREYGYT
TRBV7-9,ASSAGTGSETQY
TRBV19,ASSIILGGQPQH
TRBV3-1,ASGWGMNTEAF
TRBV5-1,ASSLADRVGTEAF
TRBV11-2,ASSLRRGQHYNEQF
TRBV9,ASSTQRQGSEAF
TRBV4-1,ASSQERGQY
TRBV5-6,ASSLAGIPYEQY
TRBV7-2,ASSRDTTYGYT
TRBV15,ATSRDVRLTGANVLT
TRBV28,ASWVGYTQPQH
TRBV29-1,SAGTGDSNQPQH
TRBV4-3,ASSQDRVNAEAF
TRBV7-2,ASSLGRNNEQF
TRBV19,ASSRTSGYGYT
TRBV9,ASSARDGFYEQY
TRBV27,ASSKQGSNEKLF
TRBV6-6,ASSSKQGHTQY
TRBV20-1,SARAPGQGAYEQY
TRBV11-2,ASRDRSDTQY
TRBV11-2,ASSWQGGAARTDTQY
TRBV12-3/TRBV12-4,ASRSSGGGQPQH
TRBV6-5,ASSYSGGASVREQF
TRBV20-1,SAPPGQAFSYEQY
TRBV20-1,SARHGGGTDTQY
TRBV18,ASSPSPSGTNTDTQY
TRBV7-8,ASSLMMDTEAF
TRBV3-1,ASSLGSGAYNEQF
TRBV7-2,ASSISSGGYNEQF
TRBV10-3,AISENLGQPGANVLT
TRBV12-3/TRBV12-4,ASSSTYRSYYEQY
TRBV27,ASTHRPGEQF
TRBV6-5,ASSYSINRDSLCEQY
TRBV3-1,ASSQVSGRGRYNEQF
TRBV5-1,ASSETTGRIETQY
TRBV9,ASSWTGGWDTGELF
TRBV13,ASSPSDRGYGGYT
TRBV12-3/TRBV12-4,ASSLGLNEQF